Following are 5 T cell receptor beta chains from one sample sequenced in a study of human T cells and chemical hapten exposure. Time point described: patch test 2, 6 weeks after DPC sensitization. Treatment of the sample: therapeutic diphenylcyclopropenone sensitization with weekly scalp DPC. Via MiXCR, TCRdb re-called the RACE reads, giving one row per CDR3 protein. The sample records 330,000 or so distinct CDR3 sequences, nearly 6.5% being singletons. Sequencing was performed on whole blood, taken in connection with sensitization to the hapten diphenylcyclopropenone (DPC). The receptors derive from a woman between 18 and 30 years old with alopecia areata. Some clones in this sample may be carry-over from other donors' samples.

The chain joins TRBV12-3 or TRBV12-4 to TRBJ2-1, with D possibly called TRBD1 or TRBD2 (7 bases each). V lost 5 bases, J lost 14 bases, and 19 bases lay in between. The CDR3 runs 13 residues. In DNA, the CDR3 is TGTGCCAGCAGTCCGACGACAGGGAGGGTTGAGTTCTTC. Residues: CASSPTTGRVEFF.

In regard to this clonotype: A junction boundary mismatches the germline segment, possibly from a read error. This chain uses TRBV29-1 with TRBJ2-7, with D unresolved. CDR3 length: 11 amino acids. The germline V gene encodes CDR1 SQVTM and CDR2 ANQGSEA. CDR3 coding DNA: TGCAGCGTCGAGACTCGTTACGAGCAATACTTC. Its translation: CSVETRYEQYF.

This clonotype was detected many times. This chain links TRBV7-2 with TRBJ2-1; TRBD2 agrees at 8 bases. Germline-derived CDR1 and CDR2 are SGHTA and FQGNSA. The CDR3 contains 13 residues. V dropped 4 bases and J dropped 7; count of bases not matched to a gene: 3. In DNA, the CDR3 is TGTGCCAGCAGCTCGTTAGCGGGGAATGAGCAGTTCTTC. The encoded protein is CASSSLAGNEQFF.

This clonotype has ten or more counts. The chain couples TRBV2 to TRBJ1-1; D remains unclear. The germline V gene has CDR1 SNHLY and CDR2 FYNNEI. Trimming cost V 6 bases and J 5 bases, with 10 bases left between them. This CDR3 is built from 12 residues. CDR3 amino acids: CASRAEVTEAFF. CDR3 sequence (DNA): TGTGCCAGCAGAGCCGAGGTAACTGAAGCTTTCTTT.

V usage is TRBV29-1 and J usage is TRBJ2-2; either TRBD1 or TRBD2 may fit D (6 bases each). The CDR3 is made up of 14 amino acids. CDR1 is SQVTM and CDR2 is ANQGSEA in the germline V gene. Trimming removed 6 bases from V and 8 bases from J, with 19 bases in between. The CDR3 DNA sequence: TGCAGCGTCCCCAGCCCCGGGGGCGCGGGGGAGCTGTTTTTT. It encodes CSVPSPGGAGELFF.